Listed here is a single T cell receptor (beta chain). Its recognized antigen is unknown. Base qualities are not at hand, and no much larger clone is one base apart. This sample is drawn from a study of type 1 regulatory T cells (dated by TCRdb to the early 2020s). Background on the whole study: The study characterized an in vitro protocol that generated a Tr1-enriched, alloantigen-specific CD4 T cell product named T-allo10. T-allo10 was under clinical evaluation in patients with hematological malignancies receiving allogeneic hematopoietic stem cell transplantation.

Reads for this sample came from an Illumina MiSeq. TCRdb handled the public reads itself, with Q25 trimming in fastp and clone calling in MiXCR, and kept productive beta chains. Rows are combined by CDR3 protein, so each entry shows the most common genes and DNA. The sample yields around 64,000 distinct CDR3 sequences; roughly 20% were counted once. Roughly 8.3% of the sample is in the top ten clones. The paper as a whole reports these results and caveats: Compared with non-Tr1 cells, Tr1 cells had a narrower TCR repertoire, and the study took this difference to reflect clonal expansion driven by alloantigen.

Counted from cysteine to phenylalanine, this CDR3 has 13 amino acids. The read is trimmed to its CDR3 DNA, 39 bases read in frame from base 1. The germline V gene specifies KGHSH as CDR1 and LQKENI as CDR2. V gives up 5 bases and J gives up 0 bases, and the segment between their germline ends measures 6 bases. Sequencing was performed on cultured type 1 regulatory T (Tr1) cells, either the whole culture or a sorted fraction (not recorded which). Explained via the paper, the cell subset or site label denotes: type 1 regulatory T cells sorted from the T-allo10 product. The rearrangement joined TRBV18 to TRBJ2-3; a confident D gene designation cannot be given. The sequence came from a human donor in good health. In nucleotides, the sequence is TGTGCCAGCTCAAGGCCTAGCACAGATACGCAGTATTTT. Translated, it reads CASSRPSTDTQYF.